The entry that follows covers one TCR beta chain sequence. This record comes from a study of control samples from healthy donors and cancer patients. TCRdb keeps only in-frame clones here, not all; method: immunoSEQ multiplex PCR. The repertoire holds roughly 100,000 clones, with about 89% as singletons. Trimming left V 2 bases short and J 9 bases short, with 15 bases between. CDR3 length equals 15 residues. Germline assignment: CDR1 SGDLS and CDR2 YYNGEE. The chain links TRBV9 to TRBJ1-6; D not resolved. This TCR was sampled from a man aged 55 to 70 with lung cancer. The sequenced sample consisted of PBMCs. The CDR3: CASSVGQLDGSPLHF. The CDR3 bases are TGTGCCAGCAGCGTCGGGCAGCTTGATGGTTCACCCCTCCACTTT.